Detailed here is one T cell receptor beta chain. The data derive from a study of blood T cell repertoires in COVID-19. Looking at the study overall: The cDNA or gDNA used as material had been derived from T cells, B-cell-depleted T cells, or PBMCs.

Per the authors' pipeline: Reference gene primer amplification in the assay estimated nucleated cell counts. Assay: immunoSEQ multiplex PCR; the TCRdb copy retains only in-frame clones and omits some. V and J calls plus clone size are reproduced from that table; the DNA served to infer D and trimming. The sample has approximately 300,000 clones, around four fifths seen once. V shed 6 bases, J shed 2 bases, and the junction held 15 bases outside the gene matches. Germline CDR1 MNHNY, CDR2 SVGAGI (reference sequence). The CDR3 runs 18 residues. The sequencing sample was made of peripheral blood. The J gene is TRBJ2-2, the V gene TRBV6-6, with 7 nucleotides matching TRBD1. The clonotype was recovered from a woman between 45 and 60 years old with acute or convalescent COVID-19. Here the CDR3 reads CASRRQGSISFNTGELFF. CDR3 coding DNA: TGTGCCAGCAGACGACAGGGCTCTATCTCCTTTAACACCGGGGAGCTGTTTTTT.